This is a list of T cell receptor beta chains from one sample in a study of T cells in Graves' hyperthyroidism and ophthalmopathy. TCRdb used MiXCR to reprocess the multiplex PCR reads, holding one entry per CDR3 protein. The sample shows around 620,000 distinct CDR3 sequences, around 45% of them seen only once. Sequenced: peripheral blood or thyroid tissue (not recorded which). These receptors were obtained from an adult woman with Graves' disease, either hyperthyroidism or ophthalmopathy (not recorded which). Each CDR3 is given with its conserved first and last residue. D genes are given only for firm matches. Only part of the rows carry a size: once, few, many, or a class if the clone is expanded.

j_gene	v_gene	d_gene	abundance	CDR3nt	CDR3aa
TRBJ1-1	TRBV2	-	many	TGTGCCAGCAAAAGGGAGGGGAACACTGAAGCTTTCTTT	CASKREGNTEAFF
TRBJ2-2	TRBV11-2	TRBD1	many	TGTGCCAGCAGCTTTCCCTCCGTGGGGACAGGGGCAACCGGGGAGCTGTTTTTT	CASSFPSVGTGATGELFF
TRBJ2-2	TRBV10-2	TRBD2	many	TGCGCCAGCGTGGGAGGGCTGAGGACCGGGGAGCTGTTTTTT	CASVGGLRTGELFF
TRBJ2-5	TRBV7-3	-	-	TGTGCCAGCAGCCGTGAGGAGGGGATGATGGAGACCCAGTACTTC	CASSREEGMMETQYF
TRBJ1-1	TRBV12-3/TRBV12-4	-	-	TGTGCCAGCAGTGGTCTAGCGGGGGGTATGGCTGAAGCTTTCTTT	CASSGLAGGMAEAFF
TRBJ2-5	TRBV19	-	-	TGTGCCAGTAAGGACAGAGAGACCCAGTACTTC	CASKDRETQYF
TRBJ2-1	TRBV7-9	-	-	TGTGCCAGCAGAATGACGGGGAACTACAATGAGCAGTTCTTC	CASRMTGNYNEQFF
TRBJ2-5	TRBV10-3	-	-	TGTGCCATCAGTGAGTTCCCTGGGGGGATGATGGAGACCCAGTACTTC	CAISEFPGGMMETQYF
TRBJ1-4	TRBV15	TRBD1	-	TGTGCCACCAGCAGGACCCGACAGGGGATGGAAAAACTGTTTTTT	CATSRTRQGMEKLFF
TRBJ2-7	TRBV7-7	-	-	TGTGCTAGCAGCCTCGGTTGGGGCAACGAGCAGTACTTC	CASSLGWGNEQYF
TRBJ1-2	TRBV2	TRBD1	once	TGTGCCAGCAGACGACCGGGACAGGTGGGCTTGGACTACACCTTC	CASRRPGQVGLDYTF
TRBJ1-2	TRBV6-5	-	many	TGTGCCAGCAGTTACGAGGGAAACTATGGCTACACCTTC	CASSYEGNYGYTF
TRBJ2-5	TRBV27	TRBD2	-	TGTGCCAGCAGTTACGGGACTAGCACCCTAACGGCCCAGTACTTC	CASSYGTSTLTAQYF
TRBJ1-1	TRBV5-8	-	many	TGTGCCAGCAGCTTACCTTGGGGACATAACACTGAAGCTTTCTTT	CASSLPWGHNTEAFF
TRBJ1-1	TRBV6-2/TRBV6-3	TRBD1	many	TGTGCCAGCAGCCAGCCGACAGGGACCACTGAAGCTTTCTTT	CASSQPTGTTEAFF
TRBJ1-3	TRBV29-1	-	-	TGCAGCGTAGGACAGACTAGCTCTGGAAACACCATATATTTT	CSVGQTSSGNTIYF
TRBJ1-6	TRBV27	TRBD1	few	TGTGCCAGCAGTTCCCCCGGGACAGGGGACTCACCCCTCCACTTT	CASSSPGTGDSPLHF
TRBJ2-2	TRBV20-1	-	-	TGCAGTGCTAGACCACGTGCACTCGGGGAGCTGTTTTTT	CSARPRALGELFF
TRBJ1-6	TRBV10-3	-	-	TGTGCCAGTAGGGGGTACTCCTATAATTCACCCCTCCACTTT	CASRGYSYNSPLHF
TRBJ1-4	TRBV10-3	TRBD1	-	TGTGCCAGCAGACAACCGATGGACAGGAATGAAAAACTGTTTTTT	CASRQPMDRNEKLFF
TRBJ2-2	TRBV12-3/TRBV12-4	-	many	TGTGCCAGCAGTCGCGCCCACGGAGGGAAGCTGTTTTTT	CASSRAHGGKLFF
TRBJ1-2	TRBV5-1	-	-	TGCGCCAGCAGCTTGGATGGGACGACTAACTATGGCTACACCTTC	CASSLDGTTNYGYTF
TRBJ2-2	TRBV6-4	-	many	TGTGCCAGCAGTTCCGACAGGATGTCCGGGGAGCTGTTTTTT	CASSSDRMSGELFF